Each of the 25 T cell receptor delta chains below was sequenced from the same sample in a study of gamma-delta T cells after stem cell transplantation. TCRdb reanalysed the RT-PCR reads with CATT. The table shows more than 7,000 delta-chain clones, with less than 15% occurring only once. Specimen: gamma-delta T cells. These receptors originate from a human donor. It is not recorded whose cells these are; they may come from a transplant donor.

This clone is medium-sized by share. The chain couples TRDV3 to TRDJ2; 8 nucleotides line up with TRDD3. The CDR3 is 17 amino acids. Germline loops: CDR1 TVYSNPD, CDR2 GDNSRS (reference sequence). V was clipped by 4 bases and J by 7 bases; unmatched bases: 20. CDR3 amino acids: CASLDSRGITRVAQLFF. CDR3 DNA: TGTGCCTCCTTAGACTCCAGGGGGATAACCCGTGTAGCACAACTCTTCTTT.

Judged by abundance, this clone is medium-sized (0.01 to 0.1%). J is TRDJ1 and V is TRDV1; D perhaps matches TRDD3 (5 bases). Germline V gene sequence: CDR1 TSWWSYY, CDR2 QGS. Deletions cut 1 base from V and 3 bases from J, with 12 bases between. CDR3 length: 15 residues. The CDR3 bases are TGTGCTCTTGGGGAACGGGGAGGTTTTTCCGATAAACTCATCTTT. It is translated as CALGERGGFSDKLIF.

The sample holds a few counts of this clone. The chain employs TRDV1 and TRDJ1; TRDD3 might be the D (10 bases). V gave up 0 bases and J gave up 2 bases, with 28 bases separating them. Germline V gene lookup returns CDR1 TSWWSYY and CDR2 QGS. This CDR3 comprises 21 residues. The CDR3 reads CALGELAFLQTGGFLTDKLIF. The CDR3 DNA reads TGTGCTCTTGGGGAACTGGCCTTCCTACAAACTGGGGGATTTCTAACCGATAAACTCATCTTT.

The CDR3 region has the DNA TGTGCCTTTGATCCCCCCTCCATTCCGAAACTGGGGGATTGCCCTACGTACACCGATAAACTCATCTTT. Translating it yields CAFDPPSIPKLGDCPTYTDKLIF. The gene calls are TRDV3 and TRDJ1; 10 bases are a match to TRDD3. The CDR3 runs to 23 residues. Trimming at V came to 2 bases and at J to 0 bases, leaving 30 bases not matched to a gene. CDR1 TVYSNPD and CDR2 GDNSRS come from the germline V gene (reference sequence).

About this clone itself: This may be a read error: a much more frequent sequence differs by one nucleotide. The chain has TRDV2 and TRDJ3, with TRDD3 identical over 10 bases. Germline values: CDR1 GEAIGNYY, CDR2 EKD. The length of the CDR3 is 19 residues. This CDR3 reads CACDTGGYRSSWATRQMFF. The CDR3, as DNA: TGTGCCTGTGACACTGGGGGATACAGGAGCTCCTGGGCCACCCGACAGATGTTTTTC.

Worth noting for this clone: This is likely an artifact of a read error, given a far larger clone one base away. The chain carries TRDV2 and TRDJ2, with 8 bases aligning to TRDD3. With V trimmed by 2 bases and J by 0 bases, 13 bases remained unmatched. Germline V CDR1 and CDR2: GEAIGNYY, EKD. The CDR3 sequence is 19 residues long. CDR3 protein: CACDKILRGYPALTAQLFF. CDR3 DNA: TGTGCCTGTGACAAAATACTGAGGGGATACCCCGCTTTGACAGCACAACTCTTCTTT.

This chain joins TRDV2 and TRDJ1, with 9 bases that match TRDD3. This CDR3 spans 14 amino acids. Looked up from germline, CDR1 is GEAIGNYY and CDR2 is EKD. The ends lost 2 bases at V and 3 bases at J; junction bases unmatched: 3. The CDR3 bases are TGTGCCTGTGACAGGGGGGGATACCCCGATAAACTCATCTTT. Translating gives CACDRGGYPDKLIF.

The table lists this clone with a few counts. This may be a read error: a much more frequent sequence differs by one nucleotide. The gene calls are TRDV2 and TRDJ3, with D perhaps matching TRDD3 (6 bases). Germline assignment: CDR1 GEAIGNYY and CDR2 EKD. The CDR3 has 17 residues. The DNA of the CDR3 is TGTGCCTGTGACAGTACTGGGAGCTCCCGGGACACCCGACAGATGTTTTTC. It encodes CACDSTGSSRDTRQMFF.

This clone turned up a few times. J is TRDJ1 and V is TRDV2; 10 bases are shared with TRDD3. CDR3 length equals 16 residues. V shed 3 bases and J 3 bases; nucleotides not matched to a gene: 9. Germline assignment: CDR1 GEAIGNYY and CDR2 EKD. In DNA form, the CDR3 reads TGTGCCTGTGACGCGCTACTGGGGGATTGGGCCGATAAACTCATCTTT. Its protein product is CACDALLGDWADKLIF.

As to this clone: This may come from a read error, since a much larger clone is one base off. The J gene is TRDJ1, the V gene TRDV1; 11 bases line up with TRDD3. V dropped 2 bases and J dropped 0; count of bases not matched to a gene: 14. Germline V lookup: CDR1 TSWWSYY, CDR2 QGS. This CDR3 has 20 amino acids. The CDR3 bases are TGTGCTCTTGGGGAATCCGAGGTGGTGGGGGATACGGCATACACCGATAAACTCATCTTT. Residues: CALGESEVVGDTAYTDKLIF.

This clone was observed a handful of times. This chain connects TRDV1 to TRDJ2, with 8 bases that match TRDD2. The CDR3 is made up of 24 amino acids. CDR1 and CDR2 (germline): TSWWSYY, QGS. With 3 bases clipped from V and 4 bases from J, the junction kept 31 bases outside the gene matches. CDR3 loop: CALGEPASYGAIGTCRLRTAQLFF. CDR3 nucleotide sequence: TGTGCTCTTGGGGAGCCAGCTTCCTACGGGGCGATTGGGACCTGCCGGTTAAGGACAGCACAACTCTTCTTT.

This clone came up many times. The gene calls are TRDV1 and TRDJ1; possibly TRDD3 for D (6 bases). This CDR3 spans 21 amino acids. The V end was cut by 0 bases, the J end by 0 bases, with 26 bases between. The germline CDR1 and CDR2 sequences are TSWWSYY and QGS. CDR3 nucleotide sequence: TGTGCTCTTGGGGAACTTCGTCCTCGGGGGACCGCCCTCTGGTACACCGATAAACTCATCTTT. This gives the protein CALGELRPRGTALWYTDKLIF.

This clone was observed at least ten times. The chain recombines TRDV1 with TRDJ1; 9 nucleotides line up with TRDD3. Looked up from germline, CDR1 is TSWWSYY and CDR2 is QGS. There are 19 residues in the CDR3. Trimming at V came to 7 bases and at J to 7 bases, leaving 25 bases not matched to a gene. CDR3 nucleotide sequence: TGTGCTCTTGTTGTGCCAGTCCTACGGCCGGGGGATACTTTGCCTAAACTCATCTTT. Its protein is CALVVPVLRPGDTLPKLIF.

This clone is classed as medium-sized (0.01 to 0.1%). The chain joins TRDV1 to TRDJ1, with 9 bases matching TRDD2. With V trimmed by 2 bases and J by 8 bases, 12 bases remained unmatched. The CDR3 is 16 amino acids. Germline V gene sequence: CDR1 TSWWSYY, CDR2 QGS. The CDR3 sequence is CALGETPFLLGLKLIF. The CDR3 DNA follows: TGTGCTCTTGGGGAAACCCCCTTCCTACTCGGACTGAAACTCATCTTT.

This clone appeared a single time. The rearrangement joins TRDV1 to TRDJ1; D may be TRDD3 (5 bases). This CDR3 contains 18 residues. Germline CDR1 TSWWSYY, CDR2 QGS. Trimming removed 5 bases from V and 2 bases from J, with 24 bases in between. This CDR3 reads CALGKPRRIERPTDKLIF. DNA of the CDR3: TGTGCTCTTGGGAAGCCTCGGCGGATAGAACGGCCAACCGATAAACTCATCTTT.

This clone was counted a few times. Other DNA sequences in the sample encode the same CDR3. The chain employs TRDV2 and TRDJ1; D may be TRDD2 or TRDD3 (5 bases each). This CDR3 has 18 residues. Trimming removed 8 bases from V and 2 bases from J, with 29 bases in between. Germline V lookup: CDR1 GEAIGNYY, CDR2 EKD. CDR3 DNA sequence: TGTGCCTCCAGCACCGGGGGGCAAAGGACCCTACTAACCGATAAACTCATCTTT. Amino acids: CASSTGGQRTLLTDKLIF.

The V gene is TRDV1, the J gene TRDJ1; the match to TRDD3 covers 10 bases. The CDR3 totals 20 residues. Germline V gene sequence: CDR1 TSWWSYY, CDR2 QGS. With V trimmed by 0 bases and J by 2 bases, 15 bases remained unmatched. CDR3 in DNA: TGTGCTCTTGGGGAACTAAGGGCCCAACTGGGGGATTGCCTAACCGATAAACTCATCTTT. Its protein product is CALGELRAQLGDCLTDKLIF.

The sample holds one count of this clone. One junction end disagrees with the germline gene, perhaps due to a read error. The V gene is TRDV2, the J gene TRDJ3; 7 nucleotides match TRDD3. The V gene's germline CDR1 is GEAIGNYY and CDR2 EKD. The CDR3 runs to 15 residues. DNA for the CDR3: TGTGCCTGCGACTGGGGCTCCTGGGACACCCGACAGACGTTTTTC. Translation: CACDWGSWDTRQTFF.

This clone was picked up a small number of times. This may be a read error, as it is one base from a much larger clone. The CDR3 sequence: CACDSTGGYAGMTDKPIF. For the CDR3, the DNA is TGTGCCTGTGACAGTACTGGGGGATACGCGGGGATGACCGATAAACCCATCTTT. The chain recombines TRDV2 with TRDJ1; 13 bases are shared with TRDD3. The CDR3 totals 18 residues. Germline CDR1 GEAIGNYY, CDR2 EKD.

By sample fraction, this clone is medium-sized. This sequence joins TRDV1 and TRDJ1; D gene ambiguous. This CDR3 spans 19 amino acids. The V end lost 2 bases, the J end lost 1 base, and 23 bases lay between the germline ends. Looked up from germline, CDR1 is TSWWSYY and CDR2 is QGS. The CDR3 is CALGEEASRRKVPTDKLIF. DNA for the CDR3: TGTGCTCTTGGGGAAGAGGCCAGCCGTCGTAAGGTCCCCACCGATAAACTCATCTTT.

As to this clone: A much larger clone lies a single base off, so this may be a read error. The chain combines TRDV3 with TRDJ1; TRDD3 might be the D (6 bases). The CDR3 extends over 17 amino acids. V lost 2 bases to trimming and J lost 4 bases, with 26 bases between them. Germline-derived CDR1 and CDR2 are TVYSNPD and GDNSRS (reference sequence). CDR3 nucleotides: TGTGCCTTTCGGAATGCTCTACCTTGGGGGGCGTTCGATAAACTCATCTTT. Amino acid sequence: CAFRNALPWGAFDKLIF.

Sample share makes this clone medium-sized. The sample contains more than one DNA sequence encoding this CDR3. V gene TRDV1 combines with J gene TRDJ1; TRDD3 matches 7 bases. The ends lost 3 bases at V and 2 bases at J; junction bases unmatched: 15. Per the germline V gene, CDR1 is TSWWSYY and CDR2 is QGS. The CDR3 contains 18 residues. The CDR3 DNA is TGTGCTCTTGGGGAGAGCCTCCCTACTGGGGAAGGTACCGATAAACTCATCTTT. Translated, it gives CALGESLPTGEGTDKLIF.

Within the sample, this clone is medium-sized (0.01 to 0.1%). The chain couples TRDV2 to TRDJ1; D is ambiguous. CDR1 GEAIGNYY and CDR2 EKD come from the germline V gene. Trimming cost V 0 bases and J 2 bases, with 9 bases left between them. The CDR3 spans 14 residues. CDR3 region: CACDTGTRTDKLIF. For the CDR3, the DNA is TGTGCCTGTGACACCGGTACGCGGACCGATAAACTCATCTTT.

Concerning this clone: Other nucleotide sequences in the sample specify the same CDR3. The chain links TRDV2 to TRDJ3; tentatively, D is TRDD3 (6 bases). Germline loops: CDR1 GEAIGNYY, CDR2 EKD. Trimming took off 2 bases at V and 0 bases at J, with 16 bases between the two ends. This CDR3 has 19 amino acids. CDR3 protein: CACDILGDRRSWDTRQMFF. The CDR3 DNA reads TGTGCCTGTGACATACTGGGAGATAGACGCTCCTGGGACACCCGACAGATGTTTTTC.

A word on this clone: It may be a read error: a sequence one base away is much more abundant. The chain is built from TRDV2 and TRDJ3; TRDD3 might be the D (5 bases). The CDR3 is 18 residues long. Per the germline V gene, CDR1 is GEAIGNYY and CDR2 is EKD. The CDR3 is CARDTVLGSSWDTRQMFF. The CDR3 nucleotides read TGTGCCCGTGACACCGTTCTGGGAAGCTCCTGGGACACCCGACAGATGTTTTTC.